This is a list of T cell receptor beta chains from one sample in a study of blood T cell repertoires in COVID-19. Generated by immunoSEQ multiplex PCR, the TCRdb table keeps only in-frame clones and is missing some. Counted here are about 300,000 clones, more than 80% occurring once; the ten biggest clones make up roughly 6.3%. The sequenced sample consisted of peripheral blood. Receptor source: a woman between 50 and 59 years old with COVID-19, enrolled during active disease. Both conserved end residues are part of each CDR3. A D gene is named only where the DNA matches it firmly. Expanded clones are given a class, and other clones once, few, many or no size at all.

j_call clone_size d_call v_call cdr3_nt cdr3_aa
TRBJ1-5 . . TRBV4-1 TGCGCCAGCAGCCAAGGGCCGGGGGGAGGTCAGCCCCAGCATTTT CASSQGPGGGQPQHF
TRBJ2-7 once . TRBV7-7 TGTGCCAGCAGCTTAAGACAGGATCCGGCCTACGAGCAGTACTTC CASSLRQDPAYEQYF
TRBJ2-1 . TRBD2 TRBV9 TGTGCCAGCAGCGTCTCATCAGGGAGGCTCGGTGGACTAGCGGGAGAGGACTCCTACAATGAGCAGTTCTTC CASSVSSGRLGGLAGEDSYNEQFF
TRBJ1-3 . . TRBV11-2 TGTGCCAGCAGCGAACAGTCCTCTGGAAACACCATATATTTT CASSEQSSGNTIYF
TRBJ2-1 . . TRBV6-2/TRBV6-3 TGTGCCAGCAGTTACTCCTTCAATGAGCAGTTCTTC CASSYSFNEQFF
TRBJ1-1 . . TRBV3-1/TRBV3-2 TGTGCCAGCAGCCAAGAGCCCGGTTTAACGAACACTGAAGCTTTCTTT CASSQEPGLTNTEAFF
TRBJ2-7 . TRBD1 TRBV2 TGTGCCACACAGGGGGCAGGTTCCGAGCAGTACTTC CATQGAGSEQYF
TRBJ1-5 . TRBD1 TRBV5-6 TGTGCCAGCAGCTTCGGACAGGTTCCTGTGCCCCAGCATTTT CASSFGQVPVPQHF
TRBJ2-7 once . TRBV10-2 TGCGCCAGCAGTGAACAGAGAATTTCCTACGAGCAGTACTTC CASSEQRISYEQYF
TRBJ2-7 . . TRBV28 TGTGCCAGCAGATCTACCTACGAGCAGTACTTC CASRSTYEQYF
TRBJ1-5 . . TRBV24-1 TGTGCCACCAGTTCGACAGTTAGTAGCAATCAGCCCCAGCATTTT CATSSTVSSNQPQHF
TRBJ1-3 . . TRBV18 TGTGCCAGCTCAGCCGGGACTGGGAGCTCTGGAAACACCATATATTTT CASSAGTGSSGNTIYF
TRBJ2-3 . . TRBV5-1 TGCGCCAGCAGCCGATTAGGGACTAGCACAGATACGCAGTATTTT CASSRLGTSTDTQYF
TRBJ2-7 . TRBD2 TRBV5-6 TGTGCCAGCAGTTCCGGGACTAGCATCCACGAGCAGTACTTC CASSSGTSIHEQYF